One sample yielded the 6 T cell receptor beta chains listed below, sequenced in a study of blood T cell repertoires in COVID-19. Here immunoSEQ multiplex PCR was the method, and the copy in TCRdb shows in-frame clones only, minus some. The sample has roughly 310,000 clones; over 75% are singletons. The sample taken for sequencing was peripheral blood. Every receptor here comes from a woman aged 45 to 65 with active or convalescent COVID-19.

This rearrangement joins TRBV7-2 to TRBJ2-7; 9 nucleotides line up with TRBD1. Germline V gene lookup returns CDR1 SGHTA and CDR2 FQGNSA. This CDR3 has 14 amino acids. Trimming at V came to 10 bases and at J to 1 base, leaving 8 bases not matched to a gene. DNA for the CDR3: TGTGCCACCCGTCGGGACAGGGTGTCCTACGAGCAGTACTTC. Its protein product is CATRRDRVSYEQYF.

V gene TRBV6-5 combines with J gene TRBJ1-1; possibly TRBD1 for D (6 bases). The CDR3 length is 14 residues. Germline-derived CDR1 and CDR2 are MNHEY and SVGAGI. V lost 6 bases to trimming and J lost 0 bases, with 11 bases between them. The CDR3, as DNA: TGTGCCAGCAGCCTACAGGGAGTGAACACTGAAGCTTTCTTT. Translation: CASSLQGVNTEAFF.

The chain recombines TRBV19 with TRBJ1-1; D unresolved. The CDR3 spans 12 residues. The V and J ends lost 6 bases and 3 bases respectively, with 8 bases between them. Germline V gene lookup returns CDR1 LNHDA and CDR2 SQIVND (reference sequence). The CDR3 region has the DNA TGTGCCAGTAGCCCTCGGGACACTGAAGCTTTCTTT. Translating gives CASSPRDTEAFF. The entire variable domain, with the rest obtained from reference TRBV19 and TRBJ1-1, is as follows: DGGITQSPKYLFRKEGQNVTLSCEQNLNHDAMYWYRQDPGQGLRLIYYSQIVNDFQKGDIAEGYSVSREKKESFPLTVTSAQKNPTAFYLCASSPRDTEAFFGQGTRLTVV.

This clone was counted only a few times. The chain joins TRBV11-2 to TRBJ2-1; tentatively, D is TRBD1 (5 bases). Trimming took 1 base from V and 7 from J, leaving 11 bases between them. Germline values: CDR1 SGHAT, CDR2 FQNNGV. This CDR3 is built from 14 residues. The CDR3 reads CASSLGWQGNEQFF. Written as DNA, the CDR3 is TGTGCCAGCAGCTTAGGTTGGCAGGGAAATGAGCAGTTCTTC.

The V and J genes are TRBV5-1 and TRBJ1-6; D might be TRBD1 (5 bases). The V and J ends lost 4 bases and 6 bases respectively, with 14 bases between them. This CDR3 region has 15 residues. Germline V CDR1 and CDR2: SGHRS, YFSETQ. The CDR3 bases are TGCGCCAGCAGCGGAGACGGGGGAATTAATTCACCCCTCCACTTT. Translating it yields CASSGDGGINSPLHF. Filled out from reference TRBV5-1 and TRBJ1-6, the complete variable domain reads KAGVTQTPRYLIKTRGQQVTLSCSPISGHRSVSWYQQTPGQGLQFLFEYFSETQRNKGNFPGRFSGRQFSNSRSEMNVSTLELGDSALYLCASSGDGGINSPLHFGNGTRLTVT.

The CDR3 here is CASSGLAGGTPTDTQYF. The CDR3 bases are TGCGCCAGCAGCGGACTAGCGGGTGGGACCCCAACAGATACGCAGTATTTT. The chain joins TRBV5-1 to TRBJ2-3; 11 bases align to TRBD2. CDR3 length: 17 residues. Trimming removed 4 bases from V and 3 bases from J; junction bases left unmatched: 10. CDR1 and CDR2 (germline): SGHRS, YFSETQ.